This TCR beta chain was retrieved from a study of blood T cell repertoires in COVID-19. Two negative PCRs, clearance, or symptom resolution characterized the recovered Cohort 3 donors. CDR3 length: 16 amino acids. The junction had 8 bases not matched to a gene; V was cut back by 0 bases and J by 5 bases. Germline assignment: CDR1 SGHRS and CDR2 YFSETQ. Here immunoSEQ multiplex PCR was the method, and the copy in TCRdb shows in-frame clones only, minus some. The sample carries around 470,000 clones, 90% recorded once. The source of this sequence is a man aged 18 to 30 who had recovered from COVID-19. The chain combines TRBV5-1 with TRBJ2-7, with 10 bases fitting TRBD2. Sequencing used PBMCs or T cells enriched from blood (not recorded which). CDR3 sequence reads: CASSLVGSGGADEQYF. As DNA, the CDR3 is TGCGCCAGCAGCTTGGTCGGAAGCGGGGGGGCCGACGAGCAGTACTTC. Using reference TRBV5-1 and TRBJ2-7 for the parts outside the CDR3, the full variable domain is KAGVTQTPRYLIKTRGQQVTLSCSPISGHRSVSWYQQTPGQGLQFLFEYFSETQRNKGNFPGRFSGRQFSNSRSEMNVSTLELGDSALYLCASSLVGSGGADEQYFGPGTRLTVT.